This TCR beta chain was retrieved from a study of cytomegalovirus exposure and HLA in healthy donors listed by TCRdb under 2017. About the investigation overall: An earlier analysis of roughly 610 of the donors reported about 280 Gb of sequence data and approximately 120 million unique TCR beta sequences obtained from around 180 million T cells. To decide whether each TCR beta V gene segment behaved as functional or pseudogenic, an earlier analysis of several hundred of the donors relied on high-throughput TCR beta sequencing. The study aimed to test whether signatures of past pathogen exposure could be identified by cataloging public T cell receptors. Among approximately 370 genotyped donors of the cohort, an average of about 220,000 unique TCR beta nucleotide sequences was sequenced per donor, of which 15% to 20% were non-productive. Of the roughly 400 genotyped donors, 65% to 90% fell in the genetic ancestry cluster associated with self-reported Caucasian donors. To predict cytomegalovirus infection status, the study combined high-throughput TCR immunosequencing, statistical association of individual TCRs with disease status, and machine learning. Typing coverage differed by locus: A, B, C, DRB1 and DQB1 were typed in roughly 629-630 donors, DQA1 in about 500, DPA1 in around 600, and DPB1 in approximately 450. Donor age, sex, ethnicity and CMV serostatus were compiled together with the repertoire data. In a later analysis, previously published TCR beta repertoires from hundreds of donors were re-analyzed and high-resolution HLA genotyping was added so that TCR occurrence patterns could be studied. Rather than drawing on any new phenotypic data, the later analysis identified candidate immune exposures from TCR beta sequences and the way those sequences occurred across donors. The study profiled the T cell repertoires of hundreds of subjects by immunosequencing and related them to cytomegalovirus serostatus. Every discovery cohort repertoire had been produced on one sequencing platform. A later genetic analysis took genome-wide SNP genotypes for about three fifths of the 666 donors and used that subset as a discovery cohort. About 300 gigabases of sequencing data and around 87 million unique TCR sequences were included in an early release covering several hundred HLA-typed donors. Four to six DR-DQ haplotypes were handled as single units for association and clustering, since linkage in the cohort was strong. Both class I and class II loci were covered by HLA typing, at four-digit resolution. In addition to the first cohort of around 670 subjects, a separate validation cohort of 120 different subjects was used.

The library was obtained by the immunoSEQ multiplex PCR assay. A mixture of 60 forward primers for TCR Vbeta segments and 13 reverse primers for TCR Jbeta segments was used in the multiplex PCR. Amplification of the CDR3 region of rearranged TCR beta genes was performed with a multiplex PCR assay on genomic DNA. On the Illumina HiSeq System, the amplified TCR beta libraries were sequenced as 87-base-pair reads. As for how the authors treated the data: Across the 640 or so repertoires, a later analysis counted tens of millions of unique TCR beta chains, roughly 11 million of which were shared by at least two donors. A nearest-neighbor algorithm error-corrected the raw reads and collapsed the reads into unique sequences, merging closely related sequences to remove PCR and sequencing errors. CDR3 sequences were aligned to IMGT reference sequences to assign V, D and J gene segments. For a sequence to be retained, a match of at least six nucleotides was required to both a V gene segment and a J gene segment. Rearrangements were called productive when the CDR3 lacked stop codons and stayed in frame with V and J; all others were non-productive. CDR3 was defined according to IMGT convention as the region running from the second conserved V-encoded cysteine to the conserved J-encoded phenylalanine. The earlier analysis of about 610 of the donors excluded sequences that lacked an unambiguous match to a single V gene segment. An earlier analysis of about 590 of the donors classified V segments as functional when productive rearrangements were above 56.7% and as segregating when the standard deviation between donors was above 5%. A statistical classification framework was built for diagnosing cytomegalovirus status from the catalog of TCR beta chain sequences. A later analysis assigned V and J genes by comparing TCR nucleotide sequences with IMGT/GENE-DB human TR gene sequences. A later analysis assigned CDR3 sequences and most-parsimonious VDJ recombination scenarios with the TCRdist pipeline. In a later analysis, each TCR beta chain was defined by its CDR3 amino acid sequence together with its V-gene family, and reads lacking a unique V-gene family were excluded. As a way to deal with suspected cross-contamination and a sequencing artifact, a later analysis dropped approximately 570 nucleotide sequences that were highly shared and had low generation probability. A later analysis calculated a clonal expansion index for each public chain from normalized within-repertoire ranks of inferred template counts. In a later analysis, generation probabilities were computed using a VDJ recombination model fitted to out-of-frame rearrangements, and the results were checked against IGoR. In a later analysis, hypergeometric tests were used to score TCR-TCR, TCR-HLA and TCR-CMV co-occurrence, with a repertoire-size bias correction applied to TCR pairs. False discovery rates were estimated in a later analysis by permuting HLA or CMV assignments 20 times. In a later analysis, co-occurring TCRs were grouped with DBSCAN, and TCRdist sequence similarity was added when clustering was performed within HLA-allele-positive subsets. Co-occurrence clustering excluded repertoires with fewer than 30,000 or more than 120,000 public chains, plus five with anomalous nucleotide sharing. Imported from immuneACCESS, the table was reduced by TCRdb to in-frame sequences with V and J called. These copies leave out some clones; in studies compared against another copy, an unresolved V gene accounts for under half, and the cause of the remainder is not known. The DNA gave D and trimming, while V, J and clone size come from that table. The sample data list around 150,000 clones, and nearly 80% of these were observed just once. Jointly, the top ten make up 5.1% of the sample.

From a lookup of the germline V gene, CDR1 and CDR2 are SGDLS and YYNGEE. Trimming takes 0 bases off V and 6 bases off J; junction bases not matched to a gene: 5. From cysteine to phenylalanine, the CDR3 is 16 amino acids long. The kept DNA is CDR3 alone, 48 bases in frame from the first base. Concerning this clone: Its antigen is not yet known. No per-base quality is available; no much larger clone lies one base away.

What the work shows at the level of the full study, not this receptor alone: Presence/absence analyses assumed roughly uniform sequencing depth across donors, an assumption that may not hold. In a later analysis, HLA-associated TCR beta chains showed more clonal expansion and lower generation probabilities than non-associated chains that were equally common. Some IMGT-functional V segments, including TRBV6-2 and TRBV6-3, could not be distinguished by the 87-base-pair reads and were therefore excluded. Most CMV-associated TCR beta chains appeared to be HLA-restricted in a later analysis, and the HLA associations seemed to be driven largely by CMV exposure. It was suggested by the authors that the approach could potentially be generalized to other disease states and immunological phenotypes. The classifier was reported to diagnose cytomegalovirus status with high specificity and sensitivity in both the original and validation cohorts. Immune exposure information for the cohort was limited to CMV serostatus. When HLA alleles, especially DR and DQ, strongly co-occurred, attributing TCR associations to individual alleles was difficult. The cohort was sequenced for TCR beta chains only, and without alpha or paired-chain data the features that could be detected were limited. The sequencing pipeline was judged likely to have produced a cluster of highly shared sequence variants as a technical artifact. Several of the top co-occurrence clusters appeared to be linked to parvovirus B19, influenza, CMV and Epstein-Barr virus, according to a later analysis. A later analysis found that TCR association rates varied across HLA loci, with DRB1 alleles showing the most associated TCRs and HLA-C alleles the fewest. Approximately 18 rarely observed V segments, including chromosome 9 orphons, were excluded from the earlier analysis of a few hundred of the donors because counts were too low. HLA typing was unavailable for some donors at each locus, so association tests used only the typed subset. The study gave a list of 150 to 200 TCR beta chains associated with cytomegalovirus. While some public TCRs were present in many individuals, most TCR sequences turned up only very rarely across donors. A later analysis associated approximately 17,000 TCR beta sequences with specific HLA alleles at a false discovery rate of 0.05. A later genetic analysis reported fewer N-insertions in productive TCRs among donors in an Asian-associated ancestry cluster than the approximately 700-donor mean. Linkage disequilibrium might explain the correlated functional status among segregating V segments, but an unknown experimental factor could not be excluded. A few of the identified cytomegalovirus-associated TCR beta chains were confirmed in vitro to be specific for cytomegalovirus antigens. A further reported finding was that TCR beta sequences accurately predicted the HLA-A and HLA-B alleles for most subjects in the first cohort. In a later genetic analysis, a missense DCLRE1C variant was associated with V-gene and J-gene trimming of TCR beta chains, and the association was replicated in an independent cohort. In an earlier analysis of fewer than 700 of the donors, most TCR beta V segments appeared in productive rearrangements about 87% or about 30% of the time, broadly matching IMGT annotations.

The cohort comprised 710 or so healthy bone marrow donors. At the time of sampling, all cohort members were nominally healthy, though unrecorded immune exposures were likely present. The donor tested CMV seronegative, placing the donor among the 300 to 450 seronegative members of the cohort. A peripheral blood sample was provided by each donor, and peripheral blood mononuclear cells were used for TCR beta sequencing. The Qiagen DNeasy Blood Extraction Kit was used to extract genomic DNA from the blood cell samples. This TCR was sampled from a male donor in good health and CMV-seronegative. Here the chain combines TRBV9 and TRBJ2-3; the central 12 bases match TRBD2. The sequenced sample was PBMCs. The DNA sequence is TGTGCCAGCAGCGTAGGGCTAGCGGGGGGGTCGGATACGCAGTATTTT. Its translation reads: CASSVGLAGGSDTQYF.